This T cell receptor (beta chain) was captured in a study of T cell repertoires in cytomegalovirus infection. The CDR3 contains 16 residues. Germline V gene data show CDR1 as SGHTA and CDR2 as FQGNSA. The V segment lost 3 bases and the J segment 2 bases; nucleotides outside the gene matches: 8. In this sample, this clonotype turned up many times. TCRdb ran MiXCR on the reads and lists one entry per CDR3 protein. Of about 740,000 distinct CDR3 sequences listed, under 40% are singletons. The rearrangement links TRBV7-2 to TRBJ2-3, with 7 bases lining up with TRBD1. Sequencing was carried out using PBMCs. The clonotype comes from a human donor in good health (CMV status not recorded). Some clones in this sample may be carry-over from other donors' samples. The CDR3: CASSFNGRGNTDTQYF. In nucleotides, the CDR3 is TGTGCCAGCAGCTTTAATGGCAGGGGGAACACAGATACGCAGTATTTT.